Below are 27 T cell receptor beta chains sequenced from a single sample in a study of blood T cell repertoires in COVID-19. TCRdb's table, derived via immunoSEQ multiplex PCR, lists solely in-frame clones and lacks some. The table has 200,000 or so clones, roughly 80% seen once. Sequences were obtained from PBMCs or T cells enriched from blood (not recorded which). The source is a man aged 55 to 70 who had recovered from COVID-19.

CDR3 in DNA: TGTGCCAGCAGCCTACGGACATTAGATACGCAGTATTTT. Its translation is CASSLRTLDTQYF. This chain connects TRBV9 to TRBJ2-3, with D possibly matching TRBD1 (5 bases). The V and J ends lost 4 bases and 5 bases respectively, with 11 bases between them. This CDR3 region has 13 residues. Per germline, CDR1 SGDLS and CDR2 YYNGEE.

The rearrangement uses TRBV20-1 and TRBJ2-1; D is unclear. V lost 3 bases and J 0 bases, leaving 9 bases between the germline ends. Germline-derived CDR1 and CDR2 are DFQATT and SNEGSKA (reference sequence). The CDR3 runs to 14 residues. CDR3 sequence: CSASPLSSYNEQFF. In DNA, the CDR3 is TGCAGTGCTAGTCCCCTGAGCTCCTACAATGAGCAGTTCTTC.

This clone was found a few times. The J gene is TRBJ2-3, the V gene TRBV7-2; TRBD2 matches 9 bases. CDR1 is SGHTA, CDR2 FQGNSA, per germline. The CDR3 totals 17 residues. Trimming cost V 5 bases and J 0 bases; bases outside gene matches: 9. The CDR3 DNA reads TGTGCCAGCAGCCCTCTTAGCGCGGGGGGGAGCACAGATACGCAGTATTTT. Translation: CASSPLSAGGSTDTQYF.

The CDR3 DNA follows: TGCAGCGTTAGAGACTACACAGGGCCCACTGAAGCTTTCTTT. Its protein is CSVRDYTGPTEAFF. The chain has TRBV29-1 and TRBJ1-1, with D perhaps TRBD1 (6 bases). Germline V gene lookup returns CDR1 SQVTM and CDR2 ANQGSEA. This CDR3 has 14 residues. V was shortened by 5 bases and J by 4 bases, with 17 bases between the two germline ends.

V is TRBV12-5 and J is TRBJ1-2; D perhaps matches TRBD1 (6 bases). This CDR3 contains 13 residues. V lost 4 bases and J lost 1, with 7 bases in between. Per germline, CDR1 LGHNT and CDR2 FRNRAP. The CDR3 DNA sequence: TGTGCTAGTGGTTCACAGGGTAACTATGGCTACACCTTC. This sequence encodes CASGSQGNYGYTF.

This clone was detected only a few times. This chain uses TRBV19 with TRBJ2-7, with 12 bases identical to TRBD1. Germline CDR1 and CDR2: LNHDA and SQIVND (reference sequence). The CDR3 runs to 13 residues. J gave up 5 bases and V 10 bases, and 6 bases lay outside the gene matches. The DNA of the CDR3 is TGTGCCACGCGGGGACAGGGGGCTCACGAGCAGTACTTC. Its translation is CATRGQGAHEQYF.

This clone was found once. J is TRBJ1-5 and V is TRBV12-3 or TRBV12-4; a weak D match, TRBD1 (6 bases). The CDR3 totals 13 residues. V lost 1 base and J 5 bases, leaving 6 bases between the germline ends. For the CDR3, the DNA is TGTGCCAGCAGTTTAGGGACAGATCAGCCCCAGCATTTT. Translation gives CASSLGTDQPQHF.

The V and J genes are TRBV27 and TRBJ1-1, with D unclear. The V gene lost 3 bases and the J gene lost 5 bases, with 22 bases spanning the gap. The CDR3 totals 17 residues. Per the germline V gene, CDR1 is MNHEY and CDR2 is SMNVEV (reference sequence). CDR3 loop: CASSFGRRVPFATEAFF. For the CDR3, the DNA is TGTGCCAGCAGTTTCGGCAGGCGGGTCCCTTTTGCTACTGAAGCTTTCTTT.

The CDR3 nucleotides read TGTGCCAGCAGTTATACAGGGCCCAATCAGCCCCAGCATTTT. Translation: CASSYTGPNQPQHF. The V call is TRBV7-9, the J call TRBJ1-5, with TRBD1 as a possible D gene (6 bases). This CDR3 has 14 amino acids. Trimming took off 6 bases at V and 3 bases at J, with 12 bases between the two ends. Germline lookup yields CDR1 SEHNR and CDR2 FQNEAQ (reference sequence). Drawing the rest from reference TRBV7-9 and TRBJ1-5, the complete variable domain is DTGVSQNPRHKITKRGQNVTFRCDPISEHNRLYWYRQTLGQGPEFLTYFQNEAQLEKSRLLSDRFSAERPKGSFSTLEIQRTEQGDSAMYLCASSYTGPNQPQHFGDGTRLSIL.

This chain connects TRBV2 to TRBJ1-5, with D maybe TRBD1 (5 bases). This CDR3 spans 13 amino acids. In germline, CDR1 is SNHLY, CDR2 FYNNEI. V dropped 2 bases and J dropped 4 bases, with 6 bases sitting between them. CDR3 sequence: CASSERQNQPQHF. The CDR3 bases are TGTGCCAGCAGTGAAAGACAGAATCAGCCCCAGCATTTT. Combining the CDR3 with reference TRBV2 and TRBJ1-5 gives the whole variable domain EPEVTQTPSHQVTQMGQEVILRCVPISNHLYFYWYRQILGQKVEFLVSFYNNEISEKSEIFDDQFSVERPDGSNFTLKIRSTKLEDSAMYFCASSERQNQPQHFGDGTRLSIL.

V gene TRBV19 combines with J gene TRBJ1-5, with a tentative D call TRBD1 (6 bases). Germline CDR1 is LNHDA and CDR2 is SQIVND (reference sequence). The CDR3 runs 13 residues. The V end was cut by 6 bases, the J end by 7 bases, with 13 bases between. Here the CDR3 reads CASSQGQQQPQHF. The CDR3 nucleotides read TGTGCCAGTAGCCAAGGACAGCAACAGCCCCAGCATTTT.

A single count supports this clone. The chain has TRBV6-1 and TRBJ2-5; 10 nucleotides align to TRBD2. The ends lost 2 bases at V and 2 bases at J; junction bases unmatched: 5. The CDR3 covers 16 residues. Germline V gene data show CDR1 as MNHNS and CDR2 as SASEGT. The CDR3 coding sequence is TGTGCCAGCAGTGAAAATCTAGCGGGGGATCAAGAGACCCAGTACTTC. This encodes CASSENLAGDQETQYF.

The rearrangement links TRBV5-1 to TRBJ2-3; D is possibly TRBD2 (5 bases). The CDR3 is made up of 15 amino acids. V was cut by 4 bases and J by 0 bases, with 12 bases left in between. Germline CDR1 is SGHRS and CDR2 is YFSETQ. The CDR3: CASSPGIISTDTQYF. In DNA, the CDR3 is TGCGCCAGCAGCCCGGGGATTATAAGCACAGATACGCAGTATTTT.

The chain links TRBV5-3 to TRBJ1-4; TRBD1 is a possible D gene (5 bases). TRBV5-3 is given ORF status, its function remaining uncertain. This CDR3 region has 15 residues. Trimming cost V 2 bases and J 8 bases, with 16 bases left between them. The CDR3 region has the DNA TGTGCCAGAAGCTTTTTAGGGGCCGATGGGGAAAAACTGTTTTTT. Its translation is CARSFLGADGEKLFF.

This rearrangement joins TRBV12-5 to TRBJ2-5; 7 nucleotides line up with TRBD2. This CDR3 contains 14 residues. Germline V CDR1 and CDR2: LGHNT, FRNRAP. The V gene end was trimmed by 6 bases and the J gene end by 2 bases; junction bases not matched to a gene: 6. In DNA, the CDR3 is TGTGCTAGTGGACCCGGGGGGATACAAGAGACCCAGTACTTC. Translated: CASGPGGIQETQYF.

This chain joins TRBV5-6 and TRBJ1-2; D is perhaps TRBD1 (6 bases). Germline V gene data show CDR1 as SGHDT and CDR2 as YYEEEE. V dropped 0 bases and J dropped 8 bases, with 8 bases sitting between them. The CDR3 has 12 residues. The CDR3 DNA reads TGTGCCAGCAGCTTGGACAGGGTGGGCTACACCTTC. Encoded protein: CASSLDRVGYTF.

CDR3 nucleotide sequence: TGTGCCAGCAGCCAAGGGACGCAGGGGCTAACTGAAGCTTTCTTT. It specifies CASSQGTQGLTEAFF. The chain is built from TRBV3-1 (or the pseudogene TRBV3-2) and TRBJ1-1; maybe TRBD1 (6 bases). This CDR3 is built from 15 residues. V was cut by 1 base and J by 5 bases, with 14 bases left in between. CDR1 is LGHDT, CDR2 YNNKEL, per germline (reference sequence).

The CDR3: CASSYSGVRNIQYF. In nucleotides, the CDR3 is TGTGCCAGCAGTTACTCAGGGGTGAGAAACATTCAGTACTTC. The chain is built from TRBV6-5 and TRBJ2-4; D is perhaps TRBD1 (5 bases). In germline, CDR1 is MNHEY, CDR2 SVGAGI. The V and J ends lost 0 bases and 6 bases respectively, with 9 bases between them. The CDR3 extends over 14 amino acids.

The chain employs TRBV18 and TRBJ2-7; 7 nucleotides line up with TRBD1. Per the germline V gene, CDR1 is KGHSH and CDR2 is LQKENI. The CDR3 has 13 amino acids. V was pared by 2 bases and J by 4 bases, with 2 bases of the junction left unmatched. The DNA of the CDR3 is TGTGCCAGCTCACCAAGGGACAGATACGAGCAGTACTTC. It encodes CASSPRDRYEQYF.

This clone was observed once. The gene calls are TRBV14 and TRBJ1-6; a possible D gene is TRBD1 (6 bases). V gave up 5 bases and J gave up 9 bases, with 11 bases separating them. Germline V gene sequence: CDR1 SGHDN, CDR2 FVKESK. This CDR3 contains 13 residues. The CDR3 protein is CASSTGQISPLHF. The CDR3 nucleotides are TGTGCCAGCAGCACCGGACAGATTTCACCCCTCCACTTT.

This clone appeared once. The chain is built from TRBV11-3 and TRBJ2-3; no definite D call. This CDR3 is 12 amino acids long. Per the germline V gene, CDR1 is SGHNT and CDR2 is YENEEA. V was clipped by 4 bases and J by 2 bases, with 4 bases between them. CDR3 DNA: TGTGCCAGCAGCTCCCACACAGATACGCAGTATTTT. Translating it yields CASSSHTDTQYF.

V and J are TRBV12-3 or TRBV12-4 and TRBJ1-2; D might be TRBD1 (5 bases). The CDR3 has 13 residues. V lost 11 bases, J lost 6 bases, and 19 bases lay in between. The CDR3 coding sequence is TGTGCCCTGGGGGGGGTTCATAGGAATGGCTACACCTTC. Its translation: CALGGVHRNGYTF.

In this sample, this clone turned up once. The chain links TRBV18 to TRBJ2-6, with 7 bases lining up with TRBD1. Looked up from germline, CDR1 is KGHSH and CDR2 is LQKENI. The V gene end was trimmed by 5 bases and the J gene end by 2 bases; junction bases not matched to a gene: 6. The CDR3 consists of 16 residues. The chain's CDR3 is CASSANRGTGANVLTF. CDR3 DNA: TGTGCCAGCTCAGCCAACAGGGGAACTGGGGCCAACGTCCTGACTTTC. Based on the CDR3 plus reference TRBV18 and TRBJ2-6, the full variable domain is NAGVMQNPRHLVRRRGQEARLRCSPMKGHSHVYWYRQLPEEGLKFMVYLQKENIIDESGMPKERFSAEFPKEGPSILRIQQVVRGDSAAYFCASSANRGTGANVLTFGAGSRLTVL.

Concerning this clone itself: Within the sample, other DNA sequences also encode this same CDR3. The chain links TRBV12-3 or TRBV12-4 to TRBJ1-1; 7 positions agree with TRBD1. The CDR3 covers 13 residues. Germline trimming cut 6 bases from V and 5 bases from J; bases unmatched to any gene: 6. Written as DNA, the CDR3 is TGTGCCAGCAGCCTACAGGGGATTACTGAAGCTTTCTTT. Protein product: CASSLQGITEAFF.

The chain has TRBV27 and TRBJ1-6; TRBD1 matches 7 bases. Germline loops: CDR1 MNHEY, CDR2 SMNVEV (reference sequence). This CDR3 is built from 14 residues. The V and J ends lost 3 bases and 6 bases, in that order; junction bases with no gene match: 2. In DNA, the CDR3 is TGTGCCAGCAGTTTCCGGGACAGTAATTCACCCCTCCACTTT. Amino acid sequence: CASSFRDSNSPLHF.

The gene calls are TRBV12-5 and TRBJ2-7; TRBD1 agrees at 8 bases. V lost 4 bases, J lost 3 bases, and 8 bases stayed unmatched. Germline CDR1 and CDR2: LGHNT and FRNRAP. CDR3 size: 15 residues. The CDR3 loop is CASGSRSTGVYEQYF. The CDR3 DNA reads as TGTGCTAGTGGTTCTCGCTCGACAGGGGTCTACGAGCAGTACTTC.

CDR3 loop: CATSRDLGGQGAEKLFF. CDR3 coding DNA: TGTGCCACCAGCAGAGATCTCGGGGGACAGGGTGCGGAAAAACTGTTTTTT. The rearrangement uses TRBV15 and TRBJ1-4, with TRBD1 matching over 9 bases. The CDR3 runs 17 residues. Trimming removed 0 bases from V and 8 bases from J; junction bases left unmatched: 10. The V gene's germline CDR1 is LNHNV and CDR2 YYDKDF (reference sequence).